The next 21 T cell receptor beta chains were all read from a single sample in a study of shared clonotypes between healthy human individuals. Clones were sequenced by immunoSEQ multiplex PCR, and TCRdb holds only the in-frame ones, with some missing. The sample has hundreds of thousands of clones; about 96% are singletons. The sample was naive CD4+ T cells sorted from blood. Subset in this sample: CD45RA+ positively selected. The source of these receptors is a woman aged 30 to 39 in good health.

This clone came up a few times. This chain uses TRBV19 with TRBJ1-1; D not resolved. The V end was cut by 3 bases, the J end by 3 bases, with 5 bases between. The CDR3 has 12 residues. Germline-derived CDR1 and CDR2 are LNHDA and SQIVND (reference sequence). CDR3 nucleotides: TGTGCCAGTAGTATCGACCACACTGAAGCTTTCTTT. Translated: CASSIDHTEAFF.

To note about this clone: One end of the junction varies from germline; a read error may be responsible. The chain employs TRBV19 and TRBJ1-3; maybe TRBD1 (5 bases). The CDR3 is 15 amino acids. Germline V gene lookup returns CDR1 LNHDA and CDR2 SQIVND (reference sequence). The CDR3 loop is CASSNDRASENTIYF. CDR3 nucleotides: TGTGCCAGTAGTAATGACAGAGCCTCTGAAAACACCATATATTTT.

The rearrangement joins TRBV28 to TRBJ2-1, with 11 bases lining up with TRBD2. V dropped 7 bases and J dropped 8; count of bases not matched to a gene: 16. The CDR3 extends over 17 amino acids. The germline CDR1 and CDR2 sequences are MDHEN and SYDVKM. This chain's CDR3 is CASTPLFLAGGSHEQFF. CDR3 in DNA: TGTGCCAGCACCCCACTGTTCTTAGCGGGAGGGTCCCATGAGCAGTTCTTC.

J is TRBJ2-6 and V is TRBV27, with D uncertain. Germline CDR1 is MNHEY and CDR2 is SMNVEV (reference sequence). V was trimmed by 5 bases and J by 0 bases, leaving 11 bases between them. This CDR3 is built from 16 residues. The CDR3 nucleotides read TGTGCCAGCAGTCCCCTATTGGGCTCTGGGGCCAACGTCCTGACTTTC. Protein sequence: CASSPLLGSGANVLTF. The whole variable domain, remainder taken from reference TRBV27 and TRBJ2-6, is EAQVTQNPRYLITVTGKKLTVTCSQNMNHEYMSWYRQDPGLGLRQIYYSMNVEVTDKGDVPEGYKVSRKEKRNFPLILESPSPNQTSLYFCASSPLLGSGANVLTFGAGSRLTVL.

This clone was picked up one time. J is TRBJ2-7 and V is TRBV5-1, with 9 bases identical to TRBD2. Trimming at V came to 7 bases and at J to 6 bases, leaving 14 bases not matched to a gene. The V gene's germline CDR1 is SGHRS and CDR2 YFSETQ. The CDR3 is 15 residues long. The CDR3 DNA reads TGCGCCAGCGTGCTCGTTGCGGGAGGGCCGGGCGAGCAGTACTTC. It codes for CASVLVAGGPGEQYF.

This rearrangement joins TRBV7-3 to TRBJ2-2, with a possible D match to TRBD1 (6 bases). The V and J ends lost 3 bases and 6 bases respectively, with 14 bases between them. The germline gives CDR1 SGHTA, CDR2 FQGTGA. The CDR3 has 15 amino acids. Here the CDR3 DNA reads TGTGCCAGCAGCTTTACAGGGTTTGGGCCCGGGGAGCTGTTTTTT. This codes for CASSFTGFGPGELFF.

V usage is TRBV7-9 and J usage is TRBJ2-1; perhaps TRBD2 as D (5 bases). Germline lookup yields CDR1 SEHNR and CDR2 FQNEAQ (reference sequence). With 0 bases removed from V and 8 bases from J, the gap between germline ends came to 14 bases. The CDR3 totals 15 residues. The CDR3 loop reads CASSLAFFEGHEQFF. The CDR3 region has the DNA TGTGCCAGCAGCTTAGCTTTTTTTGAGGGCCATGAGCAGTTCTTC.

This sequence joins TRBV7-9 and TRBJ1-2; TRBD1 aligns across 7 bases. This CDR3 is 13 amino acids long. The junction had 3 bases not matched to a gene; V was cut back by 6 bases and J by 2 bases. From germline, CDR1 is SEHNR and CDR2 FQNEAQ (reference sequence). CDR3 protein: CASRQGQNYGYTF. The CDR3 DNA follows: TGTGCCAGCAGACAGGGACAGAACTATGGCTACACCTTC.

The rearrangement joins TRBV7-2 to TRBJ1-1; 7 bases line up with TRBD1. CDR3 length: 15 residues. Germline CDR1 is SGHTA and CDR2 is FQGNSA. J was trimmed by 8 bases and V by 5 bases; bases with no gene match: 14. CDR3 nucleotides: TGTGCCAGCAGCCTCTACCGTGGCCCGGGACAGGAAGCTTTCTTT. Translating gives CASSLYRGPGQEAFF.

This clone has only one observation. CDR3 protein: CASSARHRGYEQYF. The CDR3 DNA follows: TGTGCCAGCAGTGCCCGTCACAGGGGTTACGAGCAGTACTTC. The chain links TRBV28 to TRBJ2-7; 7 bases fit TRBD1. Per the germline V gene, CDR1 is MDHEN and CDR2 is SYDVKM. There are 14 residues in the CDR3. The trim removed 5 bases at V and 4 bases at J, leaving 8 bases unmatched.

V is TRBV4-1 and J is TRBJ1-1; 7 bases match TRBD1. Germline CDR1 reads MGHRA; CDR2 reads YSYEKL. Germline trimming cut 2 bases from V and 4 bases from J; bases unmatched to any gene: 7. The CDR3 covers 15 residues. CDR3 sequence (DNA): TGCGCCAGCAGCCAACCCCGTACAGGGGTCACTGAAGCTTTCTTT. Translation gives CASSQPRTGVTEAFF.

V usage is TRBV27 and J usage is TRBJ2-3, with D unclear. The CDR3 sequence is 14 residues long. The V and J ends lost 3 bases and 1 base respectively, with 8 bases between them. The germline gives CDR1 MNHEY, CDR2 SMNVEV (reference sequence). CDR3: CASSFWQGTDTQYF. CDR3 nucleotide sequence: TGTGCCAGCAGTTTCTGGCAGGGCACAGATACGCAGTATTTT.

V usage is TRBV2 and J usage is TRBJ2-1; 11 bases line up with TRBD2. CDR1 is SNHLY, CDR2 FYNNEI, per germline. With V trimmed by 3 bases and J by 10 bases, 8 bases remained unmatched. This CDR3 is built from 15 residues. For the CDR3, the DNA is TGTGCCAGCAGTGAGCCATTAGCGGGAGGGGGCGAGCAGTTCTTC. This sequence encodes CASSEPLAGGGEQFF.

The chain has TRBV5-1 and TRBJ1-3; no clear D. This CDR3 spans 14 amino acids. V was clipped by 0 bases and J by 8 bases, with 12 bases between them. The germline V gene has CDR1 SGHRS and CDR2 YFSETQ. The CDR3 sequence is CASSLGGVDDTIYF. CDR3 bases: TGCGCCAGCAGCTTGGGGGGAGTGGACGACACCATATATTTT.

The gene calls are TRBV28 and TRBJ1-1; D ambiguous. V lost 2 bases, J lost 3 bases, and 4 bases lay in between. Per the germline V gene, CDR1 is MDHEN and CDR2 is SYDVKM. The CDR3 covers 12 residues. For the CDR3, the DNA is TGTGCCAGCAGTTTACCTGACACTGAAGCTTTCTTT. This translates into CASSLPDTEAFF.

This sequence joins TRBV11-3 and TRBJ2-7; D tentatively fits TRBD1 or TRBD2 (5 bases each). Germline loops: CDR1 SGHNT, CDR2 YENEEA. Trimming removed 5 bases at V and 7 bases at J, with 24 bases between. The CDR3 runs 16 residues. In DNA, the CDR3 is TGTGCCAGCAGCCTGGGGACGGGTCCCCGGTATGGGGAGCAGTACTTC. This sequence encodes CASSLGTGPRYGEQYF.

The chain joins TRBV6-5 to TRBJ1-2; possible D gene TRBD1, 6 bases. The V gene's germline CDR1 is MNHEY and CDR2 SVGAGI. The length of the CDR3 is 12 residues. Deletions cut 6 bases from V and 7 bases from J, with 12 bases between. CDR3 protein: CASRPQGLGYTF. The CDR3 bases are TGTGCCAGCAGGCCACAGGGACTTGGCTACACCTTC.

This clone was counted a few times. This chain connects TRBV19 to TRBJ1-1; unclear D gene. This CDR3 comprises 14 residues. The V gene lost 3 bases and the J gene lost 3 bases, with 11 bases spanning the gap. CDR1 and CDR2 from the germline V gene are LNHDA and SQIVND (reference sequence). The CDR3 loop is CASSMWSGDTEAFF. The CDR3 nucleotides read TGTGCCAGTAGTATGTGGTCCGGGGACACTGAAGCTTTCTTT.

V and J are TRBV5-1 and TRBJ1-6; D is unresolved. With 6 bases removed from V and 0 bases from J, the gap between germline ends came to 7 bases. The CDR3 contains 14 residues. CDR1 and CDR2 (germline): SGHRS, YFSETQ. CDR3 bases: TGCGCCAGCACCAGTGGCTCCTATAATTCACCCCTCCACTTT. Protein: CASTSGSYNSPLHF.

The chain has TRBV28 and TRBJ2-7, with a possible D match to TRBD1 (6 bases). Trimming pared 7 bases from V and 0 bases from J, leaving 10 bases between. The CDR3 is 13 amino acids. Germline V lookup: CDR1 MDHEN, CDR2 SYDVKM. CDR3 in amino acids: CASTQGSSYEQYF. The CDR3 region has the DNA TGTGCCAGCACCCAGGGGAGCTCCTACGAGCAGTACTTC.

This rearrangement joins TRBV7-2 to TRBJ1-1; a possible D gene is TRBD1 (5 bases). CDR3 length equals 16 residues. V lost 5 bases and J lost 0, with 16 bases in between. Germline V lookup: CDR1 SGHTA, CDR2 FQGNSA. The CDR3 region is CASSIDSDTLNTEAFF. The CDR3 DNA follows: TGTGCCAGCAGCATCGACAGCGATACTCTGAACACTGAAGCTTTCTTT.